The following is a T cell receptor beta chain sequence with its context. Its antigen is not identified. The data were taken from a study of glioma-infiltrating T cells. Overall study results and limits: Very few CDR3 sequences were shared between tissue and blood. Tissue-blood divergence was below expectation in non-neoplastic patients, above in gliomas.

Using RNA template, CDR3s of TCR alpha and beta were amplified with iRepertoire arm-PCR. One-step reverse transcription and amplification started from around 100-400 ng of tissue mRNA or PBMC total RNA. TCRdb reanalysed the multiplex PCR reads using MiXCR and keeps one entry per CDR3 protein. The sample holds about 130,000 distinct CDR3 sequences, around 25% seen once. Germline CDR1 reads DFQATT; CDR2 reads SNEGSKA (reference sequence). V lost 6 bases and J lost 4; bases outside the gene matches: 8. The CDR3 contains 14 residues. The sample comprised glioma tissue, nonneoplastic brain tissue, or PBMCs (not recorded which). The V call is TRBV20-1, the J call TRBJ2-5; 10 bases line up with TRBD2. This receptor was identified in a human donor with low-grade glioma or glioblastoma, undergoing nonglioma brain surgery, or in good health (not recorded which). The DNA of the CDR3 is TGCAGTGCGTCTCTAGCGGGGGCCCGAGAGACCCAGTACTTC. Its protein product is CSASLAGARETQYF.